This T cell receptor (beta chain) was observed in a study of OX40 agonist ivuxolimab in advanced cancers. The CDR3 contains 15 residues. Trimming took off 4 bases at V and 8 bases at J, with 17 bases between the two ends. CDR1 LGHNA and CDR2 YSLEER come from the germline V gene. The protocol was immunoSEQ multiplex PCR, while the TCRdb copy is restricted to in-frame clones and leaves out a portion. The sample has 80,000 to 100,000 clones, 70% to 90% seen once. The chain links TRBV4-3 to TRBJ2-2; D remains unclear. Sequenced here: CD4+ or CD8+ T cells sorted from blood, sampled in a trial of the OX40 agonist ivuxolimab. The origin of this receptor is an adult with an advanced solid tumor such as melanoma, head and neck, liver or kidney cancer. The CDR3 spells CASSPQWLGQGELFF. In DNA form, the CDR3 reads TGCGCCAGCAGCCCACAATGGTTAGGGCAGGGGGAGCTGTTTTTT.